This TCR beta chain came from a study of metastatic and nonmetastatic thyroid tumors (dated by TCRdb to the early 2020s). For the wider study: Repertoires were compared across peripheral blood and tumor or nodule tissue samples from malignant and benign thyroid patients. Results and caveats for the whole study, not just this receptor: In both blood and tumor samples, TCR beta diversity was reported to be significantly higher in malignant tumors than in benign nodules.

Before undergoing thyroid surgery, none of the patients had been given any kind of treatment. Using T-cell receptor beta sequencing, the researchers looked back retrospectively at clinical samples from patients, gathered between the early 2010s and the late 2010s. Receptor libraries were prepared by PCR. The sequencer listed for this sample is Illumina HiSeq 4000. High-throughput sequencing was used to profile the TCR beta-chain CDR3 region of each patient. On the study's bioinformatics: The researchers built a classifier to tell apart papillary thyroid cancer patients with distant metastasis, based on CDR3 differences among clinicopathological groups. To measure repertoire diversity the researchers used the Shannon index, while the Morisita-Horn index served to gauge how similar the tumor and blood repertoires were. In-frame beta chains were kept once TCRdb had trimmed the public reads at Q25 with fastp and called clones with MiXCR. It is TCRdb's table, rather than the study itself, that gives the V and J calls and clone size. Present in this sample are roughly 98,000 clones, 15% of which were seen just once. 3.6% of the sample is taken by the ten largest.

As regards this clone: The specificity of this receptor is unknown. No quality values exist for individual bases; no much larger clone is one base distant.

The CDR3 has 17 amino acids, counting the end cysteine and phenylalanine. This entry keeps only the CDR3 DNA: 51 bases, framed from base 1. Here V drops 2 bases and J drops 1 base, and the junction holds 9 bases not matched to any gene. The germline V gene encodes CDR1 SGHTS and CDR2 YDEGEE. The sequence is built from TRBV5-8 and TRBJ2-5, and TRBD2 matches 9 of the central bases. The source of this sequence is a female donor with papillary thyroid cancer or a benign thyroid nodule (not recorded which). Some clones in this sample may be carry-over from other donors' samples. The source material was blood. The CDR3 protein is CASSFMVGSGGQETQYF. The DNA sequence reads TGTGCCAGCAGCTTCATGGTCGGTAGCGGGGGCCAAGAGACCCAGTACTTC.